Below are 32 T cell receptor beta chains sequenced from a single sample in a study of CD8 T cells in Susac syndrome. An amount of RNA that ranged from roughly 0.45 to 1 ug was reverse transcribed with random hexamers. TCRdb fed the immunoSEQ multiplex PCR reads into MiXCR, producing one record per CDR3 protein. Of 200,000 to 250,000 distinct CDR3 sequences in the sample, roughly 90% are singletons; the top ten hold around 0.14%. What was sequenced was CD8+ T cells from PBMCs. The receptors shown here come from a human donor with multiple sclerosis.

This CDR3 reads CASSVGAGSNEQFF. DNA for the CDR3: TGTGCCAGCAGCGTAGGGGCAGGGTCAAATGAGCAGTTCTTC. The V and J genes are TRBV9 and TRBJ2-1; possibly TRBD1 for D (5 bases). Trimming removed 0 bases from V and 7 bases from J, with 11 bases in between. The germline CDR1 and CDR2 sequences are SGDLS and YYNGEE. The CDR3 is 14 residues long.

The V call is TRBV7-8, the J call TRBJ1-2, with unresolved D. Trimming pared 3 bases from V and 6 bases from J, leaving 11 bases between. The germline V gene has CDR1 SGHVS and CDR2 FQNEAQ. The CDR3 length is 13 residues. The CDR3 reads CASSLERRDGYTF. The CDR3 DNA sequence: TGTGCCAGCAGCTTGGAAAGGCGAGATGGCTACACCTTC.

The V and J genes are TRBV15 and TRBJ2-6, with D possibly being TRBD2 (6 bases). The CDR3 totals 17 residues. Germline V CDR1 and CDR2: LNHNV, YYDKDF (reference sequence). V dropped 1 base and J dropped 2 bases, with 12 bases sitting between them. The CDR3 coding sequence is TGTGCCACCAGCAGAGCCGGGAGTATAGCTGGGGCCAACGTCCTGACTTTC. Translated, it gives CATSRAGSIAGANVLTF.

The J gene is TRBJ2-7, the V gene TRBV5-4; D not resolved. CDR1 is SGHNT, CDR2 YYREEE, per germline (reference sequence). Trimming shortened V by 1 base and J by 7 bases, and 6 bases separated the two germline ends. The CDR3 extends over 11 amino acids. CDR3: CASSLWGEQYF. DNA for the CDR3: TGTGCCAGCAGCTTGTGGGGAGAGCAGTACTTC.

The DNA of the CDR3 is TGTGCCAGCTACGGCTCCTCCTACAATGAGCAGTTCTTC. Translation: CASYGSSYNEQFF. The rearrangement joins TRBV7-2 to TRBJ2-1; D is ambiguous. The CDR3 is made up of 13 amino acids. The germline CDR1 and CDR2 sequences are SGHTA and FQGNSA. Trimming took 8 bases from V and 0 from J, leaving 8 bases between them.

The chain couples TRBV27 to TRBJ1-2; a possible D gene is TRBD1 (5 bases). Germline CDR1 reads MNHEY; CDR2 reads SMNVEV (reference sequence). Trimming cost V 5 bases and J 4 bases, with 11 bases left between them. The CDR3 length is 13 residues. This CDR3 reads CASSKGWGYGYTF. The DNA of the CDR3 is TGTGCCAGCAGTAAGGGGTGGGGCTATGGCTACACCTTC.

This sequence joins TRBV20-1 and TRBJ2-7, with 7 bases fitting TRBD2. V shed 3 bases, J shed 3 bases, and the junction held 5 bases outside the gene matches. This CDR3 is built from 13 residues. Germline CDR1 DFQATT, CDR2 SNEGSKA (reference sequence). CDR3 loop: CSASTSGDYEQYF. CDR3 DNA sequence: TGCAGTGCTAGCACCAGCGGGGACTACGAGCAGTACTTC.

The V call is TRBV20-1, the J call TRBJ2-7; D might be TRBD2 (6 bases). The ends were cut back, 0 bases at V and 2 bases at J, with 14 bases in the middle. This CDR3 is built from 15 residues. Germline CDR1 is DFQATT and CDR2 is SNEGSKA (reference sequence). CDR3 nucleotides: TGCAGTGCTAGAGACACGACTAGGGATCCCTACGAGCAGTACTTC. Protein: CSARDTTRDPYEQYF.

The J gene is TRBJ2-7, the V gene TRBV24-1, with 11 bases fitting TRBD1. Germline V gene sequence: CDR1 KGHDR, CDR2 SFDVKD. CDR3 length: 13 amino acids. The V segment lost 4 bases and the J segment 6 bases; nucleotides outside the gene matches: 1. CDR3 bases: TGTGCCACCAGTGACGGGACAGGGGGCGAGCAGTACTTC. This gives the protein CATSDGTGGEQYF.

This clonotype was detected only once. For the CDR3, the DNA is TGTGCCAGCAGCAAGGACCCTGCCTACGAGCAGTACTTC. Its protein is CASSKDPAYEQYF. The rearrangement uses TRBV7-9 and TRBJ2-7; D is ambiguous. With 5 bases removed from V and 2 bases from J, the gap between germline ends came to 10 bases. The CDR3 extends over 13 amino acids. Looked up from germline, CDR1 is SEHNR and CDR2 is FQNEAQ (reference sequence).

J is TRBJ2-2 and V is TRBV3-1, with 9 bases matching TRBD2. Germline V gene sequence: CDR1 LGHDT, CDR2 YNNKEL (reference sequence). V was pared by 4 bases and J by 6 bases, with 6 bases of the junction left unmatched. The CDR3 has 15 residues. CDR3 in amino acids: CASSPIAGAAGELFF. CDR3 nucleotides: TGTGCCAGCAGCCCCATAGCGGGAGCGGCCGGGGAGCTGTTTTTT. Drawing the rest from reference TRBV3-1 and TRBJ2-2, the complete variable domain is DTAVSQTPKYLVTQMGNDKSIKCEQNLGHDTMYWYKQDSKKFLKIMFSYNNKELIINETVPNRFSPKSPDKAHLNLHINSLELGDSAVYFCASSPIAGAAGELFFGEGSRLTVL.

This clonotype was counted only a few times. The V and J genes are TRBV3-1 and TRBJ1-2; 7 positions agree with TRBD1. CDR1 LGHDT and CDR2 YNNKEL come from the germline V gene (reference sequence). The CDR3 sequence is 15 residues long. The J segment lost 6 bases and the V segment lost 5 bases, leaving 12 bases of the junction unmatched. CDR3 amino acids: CASSIRHHRGNGYTF. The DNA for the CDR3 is TGTGCCAGCAGCATCCGCCACCACAGGGGAAATGGCTACACCTTC.

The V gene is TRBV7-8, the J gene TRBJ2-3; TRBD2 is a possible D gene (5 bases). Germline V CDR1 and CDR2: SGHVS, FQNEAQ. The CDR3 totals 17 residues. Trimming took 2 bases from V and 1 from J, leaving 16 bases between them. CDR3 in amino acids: CASSLPSTSRGTDTQYF. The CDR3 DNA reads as TGTGCCAGCAGCTTACCTTCTACTAGTAGAGGCACAGATACGCAGTATTTT. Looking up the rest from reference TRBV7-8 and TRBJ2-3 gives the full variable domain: GAGVSQSPRYKVAKRGQDVALRCDPISGHVSLFWYQQALGQGPEFLTYFQNEAQLDKSGLPSDRFFAERPEGSVSTLKIQRTQQEDSAVYLCASSLPSTSRGTDTQYFGPGTRLTVL.

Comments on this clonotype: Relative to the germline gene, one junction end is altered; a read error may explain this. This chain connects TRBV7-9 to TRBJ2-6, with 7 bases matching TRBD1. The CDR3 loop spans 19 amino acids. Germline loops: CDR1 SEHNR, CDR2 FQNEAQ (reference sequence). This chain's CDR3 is CASWAPKQGLSSGTNVLTF. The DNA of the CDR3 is TGTGCCAGCTGGGCGCCGAAACAGGGGCTTTCCTCTGGGACCAACGTCCTGACTTTC.

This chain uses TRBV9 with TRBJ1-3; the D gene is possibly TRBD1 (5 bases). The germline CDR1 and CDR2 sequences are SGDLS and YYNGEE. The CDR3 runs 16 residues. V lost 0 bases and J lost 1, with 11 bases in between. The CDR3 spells CASSVGSGTSGNTIYF. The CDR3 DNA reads TGTGCCAGCAGCGTAGGCTCAGGGACTTCTGGAAACACCATATATTTT.

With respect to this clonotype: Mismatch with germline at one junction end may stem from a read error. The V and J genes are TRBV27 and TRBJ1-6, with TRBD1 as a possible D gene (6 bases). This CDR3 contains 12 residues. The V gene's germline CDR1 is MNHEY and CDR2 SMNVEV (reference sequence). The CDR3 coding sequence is TGTGCCAGCACCCAGGGGAATTCGCCCCTCCACTTT. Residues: CASTQGNSPLHF.

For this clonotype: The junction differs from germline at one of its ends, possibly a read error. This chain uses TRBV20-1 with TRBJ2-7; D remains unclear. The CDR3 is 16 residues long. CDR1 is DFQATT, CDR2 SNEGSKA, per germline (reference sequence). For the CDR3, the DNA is TGCAGTGCCAGAGCCCTCGCAGCGACCCGACCCTACGAGCAGTACTTC. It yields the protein CSARALAATRPYEQYF.

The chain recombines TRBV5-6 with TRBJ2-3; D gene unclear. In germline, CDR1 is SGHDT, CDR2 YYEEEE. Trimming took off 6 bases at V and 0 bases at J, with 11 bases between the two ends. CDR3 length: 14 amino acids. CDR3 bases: TGTGCCAGCAAGTTCGGGTATAGCACAGATACGCAGTATTTT. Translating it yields CASKFGYSTDTQYF.

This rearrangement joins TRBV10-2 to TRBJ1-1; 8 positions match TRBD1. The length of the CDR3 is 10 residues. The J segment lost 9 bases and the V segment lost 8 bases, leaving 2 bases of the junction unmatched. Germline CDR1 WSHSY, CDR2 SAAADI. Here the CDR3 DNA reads TGCGCCAGCGGACAGGGTCAAGCTTTCTTT. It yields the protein CASGQGQAFF.

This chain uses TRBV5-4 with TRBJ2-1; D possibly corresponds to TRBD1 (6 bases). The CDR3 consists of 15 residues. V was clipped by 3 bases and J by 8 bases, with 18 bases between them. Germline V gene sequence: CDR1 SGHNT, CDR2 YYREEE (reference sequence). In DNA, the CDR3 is TGTGCCAGCAGCTCCGAGGACAGAAGCTTAGATGAGCAGTTCTTC. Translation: CASSSEDRSLDEQFF.

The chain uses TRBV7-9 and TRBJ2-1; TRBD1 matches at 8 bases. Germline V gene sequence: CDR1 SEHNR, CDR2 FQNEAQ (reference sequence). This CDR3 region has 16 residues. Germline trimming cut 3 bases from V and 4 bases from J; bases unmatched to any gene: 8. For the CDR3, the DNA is TGTGCCAGCAGCTTTTTACAGGGGGTCAGGTACAATGAGCAGTTCTTC. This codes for CASSFLQGVRYNEQFF.

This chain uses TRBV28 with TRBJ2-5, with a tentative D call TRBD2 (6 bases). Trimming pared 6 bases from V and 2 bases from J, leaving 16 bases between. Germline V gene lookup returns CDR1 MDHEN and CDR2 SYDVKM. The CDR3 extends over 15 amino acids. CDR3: CASSPSGPAQETQYF. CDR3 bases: TGTGCCAGCAGCCCCAGCGGGCCGGCACAAGAGACCCAGTACTTC.

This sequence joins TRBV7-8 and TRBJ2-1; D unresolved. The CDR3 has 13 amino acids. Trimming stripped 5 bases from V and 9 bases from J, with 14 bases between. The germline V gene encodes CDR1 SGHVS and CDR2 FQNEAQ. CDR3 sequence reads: CASSPGPDVEQFF. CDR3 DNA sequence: TGTGCCAGCAGCCCAGGACCGGACGTTGAGCAGTTCTTC. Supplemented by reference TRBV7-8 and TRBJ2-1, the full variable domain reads GAGVSQSPRYKVAKRGQDVALRCDPISGHVSLFWYQQALGQGPEFLTYFQNEAQLDKSGLPSDRFFAERPEGSVSTLKIQRTQQEDSAVYLCASSPGPDVEQFFGPGTRLTVL.

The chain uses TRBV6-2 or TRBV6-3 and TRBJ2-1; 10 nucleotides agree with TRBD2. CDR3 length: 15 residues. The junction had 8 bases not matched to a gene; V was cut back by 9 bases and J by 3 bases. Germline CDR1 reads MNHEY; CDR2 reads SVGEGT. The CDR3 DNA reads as TGTGCCAGTAGCCCCGGGACTAGCGACTACAATGAGCAGTTCTTC. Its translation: CASSPGTSDYNEQFF.

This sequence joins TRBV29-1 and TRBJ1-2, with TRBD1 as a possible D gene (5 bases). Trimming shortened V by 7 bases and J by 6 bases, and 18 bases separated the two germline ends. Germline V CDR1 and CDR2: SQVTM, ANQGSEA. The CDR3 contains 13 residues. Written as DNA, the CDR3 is TGCAGCGCCTCCATTGGGGCCGCCCATGGCTACACCTTC. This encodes CSASIGAAHGYTF.

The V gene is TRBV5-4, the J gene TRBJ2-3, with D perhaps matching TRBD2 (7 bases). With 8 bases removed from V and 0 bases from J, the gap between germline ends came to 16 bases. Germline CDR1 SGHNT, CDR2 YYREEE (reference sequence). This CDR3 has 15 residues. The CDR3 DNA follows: TGTGCCAGTGGAGGGGGGGGAACTAGCACAGATACGCAGTATTTT. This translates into CASGGGGTSTDTQYF.

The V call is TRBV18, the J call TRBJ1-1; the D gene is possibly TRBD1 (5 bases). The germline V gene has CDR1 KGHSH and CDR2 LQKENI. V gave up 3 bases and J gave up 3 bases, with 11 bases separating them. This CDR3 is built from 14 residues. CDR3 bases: TGTGCCAGCTCACCCGGCTGGGGGTACACTGAAGCTTTCTTT. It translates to CASSPGWGYTEAFF.

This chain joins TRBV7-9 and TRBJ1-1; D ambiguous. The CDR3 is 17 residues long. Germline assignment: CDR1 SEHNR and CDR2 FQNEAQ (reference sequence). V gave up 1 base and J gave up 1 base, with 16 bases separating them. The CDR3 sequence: CASSLGARVEENTEAFF. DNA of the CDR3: TGTGCCAGCAGCTTAGGGGCGAGGGTGGAGGAGAACACTGAAGCTTTCTTT.

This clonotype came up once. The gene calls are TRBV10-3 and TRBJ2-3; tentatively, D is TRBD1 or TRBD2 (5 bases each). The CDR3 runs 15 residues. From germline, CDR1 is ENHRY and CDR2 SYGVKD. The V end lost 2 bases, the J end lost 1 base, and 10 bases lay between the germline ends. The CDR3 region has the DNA TGTGCCATCAGTGAGGGGACCTTACGCACAGATACGCAGTATTTT. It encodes CAISEGTLRTDTQYF.

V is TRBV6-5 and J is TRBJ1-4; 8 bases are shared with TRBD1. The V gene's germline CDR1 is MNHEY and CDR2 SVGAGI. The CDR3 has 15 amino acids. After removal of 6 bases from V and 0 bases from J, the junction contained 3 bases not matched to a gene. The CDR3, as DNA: TGTGCCAGCAGACCGACAGGGGCAACTAATGAAAAACTGTTTTTT. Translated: CASRPTGATNEKLFF.

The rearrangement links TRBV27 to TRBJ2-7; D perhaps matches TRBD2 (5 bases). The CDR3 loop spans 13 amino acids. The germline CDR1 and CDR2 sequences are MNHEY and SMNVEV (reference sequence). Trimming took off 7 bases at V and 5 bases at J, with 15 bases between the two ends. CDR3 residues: CASTPGGLHEQYF. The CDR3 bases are TGTGCCAGCACTCCTGGCGGGCTGCACGAGCAGTACTTC.

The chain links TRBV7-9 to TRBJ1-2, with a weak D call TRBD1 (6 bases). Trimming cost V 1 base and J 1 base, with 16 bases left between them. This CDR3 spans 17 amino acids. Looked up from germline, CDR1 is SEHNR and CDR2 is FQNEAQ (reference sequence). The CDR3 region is CASSLVLADSFNYGYTF. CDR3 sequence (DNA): TGTGCCAGCAGCTTAGTACTAGCGGACAGTTTTAACTATGGCTACACCTTC.